Included here is one TCR beta chain sequence, with context. What it recognizes is unknown. The sample comes from a study of T cell responses to AZD1222 COVID-19 vaccine. Study-wide results and limits: The study identified only six AZD1222 recipients as seropositive at baseline. It was only after the peak T cell response that any repertoires were sampled. Across spike, vaccine-associated CD4 TCRs were found, dominant at 160-218 and 743-854. Spike-specific TCR breadth and depth both grew after two AZD1222 doses.

V shed 0 bases and J 1 base; nucleotides not matched to a gene: 4. The CDR3 consists of 16 residues. The germline V gene encodes CDR1 MNHEY and CDR2 SVGAGI. Clones were sequenced by immunoSEQ multiplex PCR, and TCRdb holds only the in-frame ones, with some missing. The sample contains roughly 200,000 clones, about 92% of which appear only once. V gene TRBV6-5 combines with J gene TRBJ1-1; TRBD1 matches at 8 bases. The receptor's source is an adult in good health. The specimen comprised peripheral blood, sampled on day 0 of MenACWY control vaccination. The CDR3 sequence is CASSYSRQGRNTEAFF. In DNA, the CDR3 is TGTGCCAGCAGTTACTCTCGACAGGGGAGGAACACTGAAGCTTTCTTT.